This TCR beta chain stems from a study of CD8+ T cells in alopecia areata. The study, taken as a whole, reports: Scalp clonality and expanded CD8+ clones among the top 100 showed significant decreases with tofacitinib.

Germline loops: CDR1 MGHRA, CDR2 YSYEKL. V was trimmed by 4 bases and J by 1 base, leaving 14 bases between them. CDR3 length equals 16 residues. This clone appeared a few times. What it binds is not known. Extraction and reverse transcription of RNA yielded cDNA as the sequencing template. Generated by immunoSEQ multiplex PCR, the TCRdb table keeps only in-frame clones and is missing some. The sample has about 290,000 clones; about three fifths are singletons. As to treatment: oral pan-JAK inhibitor, 5-10 mg twice daily. The genes are TRBV4-1 and TRBJ1-5; TRBD1 might be the D (5 bases). The TCR sequence derives from a human donor with alopecia areata. The sample here was CD4+ T cells sorted from blood, taken at week 24, from a patient treated with tofacitinib. CDR3 DNA: TGCGCCAGCAGCCCTCTTCGGGGCCCAAGCAATCAGCCCCAGCATTTT. Translation: CASSPLRGPSNQPQHF.